This T cell receptor (beta chain) was identified during a study of breast tumors, draining lymph nodes, adjacent tissues. Whole-study findings and limits: Compared with basal-like, luminal-like tumors shared significantly more repertoire with nontumor tissue.

Ten or more counts support this clonotype. Its antigen is unknown. One end of the junction varies from germline; a read error may be responsible. Germline lookup yields CDR1 SGHDN and CDR2 FVKESK. This CDR3 is built from 15 residues. One entry per CDR3 protein results from TCRdb running MiXCR on the multiplex PCR reads. The data contain 150,000 to 200,000 distinct CDR3 sequences, around 33% of them singletons. Breast cancer patients provided tissue from their axillary draining lymph nodes. Material: axillary lymph node tissue. The rearrangement links TRBV14 to TRBJ1-6; D is possibly TRBD1 (5 bases). This TCR came from a female donor with breast cancer. Some clones in this sample may be carry-over from other donors' samples. The CDR3 region is CASSLPGTYNSPPHF. DNA of the CDR3: TGTGCCAGCAGCCTACCAGGGACGTATAATTCACCCCCCCACTTT.